This T cell receptor beta chain came from a study of a mutant IDH1 vaccine in newly diagnosed glioma (dated by TCRdb to about 2021). Concerning the study at large: Of the 32 treated patients, approximately 60% were male and approximately 40% were female, and the mean age was 40.4 years. Six visits were used for peripheral blood collection: V03 (baseline), V05, V07, V10, V12 and V13. For exploratory analyses, 25 to 30 treated patients had longitudinal TCRB deep sequencing done wherever samples were available. Prior to enrollment, standard therapy consisting of radiotherapy alone, temozolomide alone, or radiochemotherapy with temozolomide had been administered to patients, with the combination being received by most patients. Study-wide findings and limitations: Vaccine-induced immune responses across multiple MHC alleles were detected in approximately 94% of patients. It was noted by the authors that analyses of patient blood samples could not be reproduced owing to sample limitations. Availability determined which PBMC samples were chosen for TCRB deep sequencing. Pseudoprogression appeared unrelated to alterations in the top peripheral T cell clonotypes detected by TCRB sequencing.

Sample time point, as interpreted from the label and publication: baseline, week 1 (first vaccination visit). Per the publication, the treatment or condition label means: pre-vaccination baseline after standard-of-care therapy. Newly diagnosed WHO grade 3 or 4 IDH1-mutant astrocytomas showing loss of nuclear ATRX were present in the donors. The samples were drawn from NOA16, a multicentre, single-arm, open-label phase I trial in Germany that tested a mutant IDH1 peptide vaccine in humans for the first time. Visit V03 blood draws served as the baseline sample for immunogenicity testing. Genomic DNA for TCRB sequencing was extracted from EDTA blood using the DNeasy Blood and Tissue Kit. To note about this clone: The target of this receptor is not known. Within one base of it there is no much larger clone, and no base qualities were kept.

Libraries were made using the immunoSEQ multiplex PCR assay. Rearranged TCR beta chain sequences were amplified with the hsTCRB Kit following the manufacturer's protocol. An Illumina MiSeq was used to sequence the TCRB libraries. Turning to the authors' computational methods: The kit vendor's proprietary platform handled demultiplexing, trimming and gene mapping. In its TCRdb copy, this immuneACCESS table keeps in-frame sequences only and misses some clones. Where compared with another copy, unresolved V genes explain less than half of these, and the others have no known cause. That table furnishes V, J and clone size, whereas the DNA furnished D and trimming. The sample table lists approximately 100,000 clones, around 90% of them with a count of one. The top ten hold roughly 0.54% of the sample. V is reduced by 2 bases and J by 1 base, leaving a spacing of 11 bases between them. From the germline V gene (reference sequence), CDR1 is GTSNPN and CDR2 is SVGIG. The CDR3 sequence holds 15 residues, the cysteine and phenylalanine included. CDR3 DNA is the only sequence kept; it has 45 bases, read in frame from the first base.

This sequence uses TRBV30 and TRBJ2-2, with TRBD1 as a weak D call on 6 bases. The receptor's source is a woman between 45 and 65 years old with glioma. The sequencing here drew on PBMCs, taken from a glioma patient treated with radiotherapy, temozolomide or both. The bases read TGTGCCTGGAGTAGAGAGACAGGGAACACCGGGGAGCTGTTTTTT. The encoded protein is CAWSRETGNTGELFF.